This T cell receptor beta chain was profiled in a study of shared clonotypes between healthy human individuals. Study-level background: Per donor, CD8 memory used one plate, CD8 naive used two, CD4 memory used three and CD4 naive used three.

The CDR3 extends over 15 amino acids. V gave up 5 bases and J gave up 2 bases, with 15 bases separating them. Germline V lookup: CDR1 LGHNA, CDR2 YSLEER. Whole-study findings and limits: A handful of donors had around 5.5% of their naive CD4 clonotypes in common. Genetic and exposure-history diversity was limited by the small donor number.

Remarks on this clone: Its antigen is still unknown.

Original analysis: ImmunoSEQ junction-only sequences lacked quality scores, so their filtering differed. The table came from immunoSEQ multiplex PCR; TCRdb's copy has only in-frame clones and leaves some out. That table gives V, J and clone size, and the DNA gave D and trimming. Among roughly 2 million clones, 90% to 95% were seen once, and the ten largest hold 0.13%. V gene TRBV4-3 combines with J gene TRBJ1-1; D ambiguous. Sequenced: naive CD4+ T cells sorted from blood. The sample's subset: CD45RA+ positively selected. This sequence was found in a man younger than 35 in good health. CDR3 sequence: CASSYAWGFNTEAFF. The CDR3 DNA is TGCGCCAGCAGCTATGCTTGGGGATTTAACACTGAAGCTTTCTTT.